The 13 T cell receptor beta chains given below trace back to one sample, sequenced in a study of beta chain features in type 1 diabetes. The whole isolated RNA underwent reverse transcription, so sequencing captured expressed TCRB transcripts. Libraries were prepared by immunoSEQ multiplex PCR; TCRdb keeps only in-frame clonotypes and omits some of them. The data show 350,000 or so clones, around 20% seen once. Sequencing was done on a sample of naive CD4+ T cells from blood. These receptors originate from a woman under 30 in good health.

This clone has just a few counts. This rearrangement joins TRBV6-1 to TRBJ2-3, with D perhaps matching TRBD2 (6 bases). Trimming pared 6 bases from V and 0 bases from J, leaving 10 bases between. Germline V CDR1 and CDR2: MNHNS, SASEGT. CDR3 length equals 14 residues. This CDR3 is CASRLAYSTDTQYF. CDR3 coding DNA: TGTGCCAGCAGGCTAGCGTATAGCACAGATACGCAGTATTTT.

This clone was counted a few times. J is TRBJ2-5 and V is TRBV5-4; TRBD1 matches 9 bases. V lost 4 bases and J lost 3; bases outside the gene matches: 4. This CDR3 has 14 residues. Looked up from germline, CDR1 is SGHNT and CDR2 is YYREEE (reference sequence). The CDR3 sequence: CASSIQGAEETQYF. DNA for the CDR3: TGTGCCAGCAGCATACAGGGGGCGGAAGAGACCCAGTACTTC.

The chain recombines TRBV4-3 with TRBJ1-2; no clear D. Germline V gene data show CDR1 as LGHNA and CDR2 as YSLEER. The length of the CDR3 is 15 residues. The V and J ends lost 1 base and 3 bases respectively, with 12 bases between them. The CDR3 DNA reads TGCGCCAGCAGCCAAGGGACGGGAAGAGACTATGGCTACACCTTC. Translated, it gives CASSQGTGRDYGYTF.

The chain recombines TRBV7-8 with TRBJ2-7; no definite D call. The CDR3 runs to 11 residues. V was pared by 3 bases and J by 6 bases, with 6 bases between. Germline CDR1 SGHVS, CDR2 FQNEAQ. As DNA, the CDR3 is TGTGCCAGCAGCTTGAGCGTCGAGCAGTACTTC. Translating gives CASSLSVEQYF.

The chain links TRBV28 to TRBJ2-1; 8 bases map to TRBD1. V shed 8 bases, J shed 9 bases, and the junction held 12 bases outside the gene matches. CDR1 and CDR2 from the germline V gene are MDHEN and SYDVKM. This CDR3 comprises 14 residues. In nucleotides, the CDR3 is TGTGCCAGCGAACCGGGACAGGAATCCACTGAGCAGTTCTTC. This translates into CASEPGQESTEQFF.

The rearrangement links TRBV6-1 to TRBJ2-1; the match to TRBD1 covers 8 bases. This CDR3 is 15 amino acids long. Germline CDR1 is MNHNS and CDR2 is SASEGT. The V and J ends lost 6 bases and 5 bases, in that order; junction bases with no gene match: 9. CDR3 in amino acids: CASRRQGSSHNEQFF. Written as DNA, the CDR3 is TGTGCCAGCAGACGACAGGGGAGTTCACACAATGAGCAGTTCTTC.

The gene calls are TRBV30 and TRBJ1-2, with D tentatively TRBD1 (5 bases). The CDR3 is 12 residues long. The germline V gene has CDR1 GTSNPN and CDR2 SVGIG (reference sequence). Trimming took 3 bases from V and 5 from J, leaving 10 bases between them. Written as DNA, the CDR3 is TGTGCCTGGAGCCCCCCAGGGTATGGCTACACCTTC. Encoded protein: CAWSPPGYGYTF.

This clone was seen a handful of times. The J gene is TRBJ1-1, the V gene TRBV11-3; 11 positions agree with TRBD1. This CDR3 is 13 amino acids long. J lost 4 bases, V lost 6 bases, and 1 base had no gene match. Germline CDR1 is SGHNT and CDR2 is YENEEA. CDR3 residues: CASSGTGGTEAFF. CDR3 DNA: TGTGCCAGCAGTGGGACAGGGGGCACTGAAGCTTTCTTT.

This clone was picked up a small number of times. The gene calls are TRBV30 and TRBJ1-5, with a tentative D call TRBD1 (5 bases). The germline V gene has CDR1 GTSNPN and CDR2 SVGIG (reference sequence). This CDR3 spans 16 amino acids. Trimming pared 2 bases from V and 2 bases from J, leaving 16 bases between. CDR3 DNA sequence: TGTGCCTGGAGTAGGCAGGGAGGAGGTGGCAATCAGCCCCAGCATTTT. Translated, it gives CAWSRQGGGGNQPQHF.

The chain recombines TRBV7-2 with TRBJ2-3, with 7 bases identical to TRBD2. The CDR3 runs 15 residues. CDR1 and CDR2 (germline): SGHTA, FQGNSA. The ends lost 4 bases at V and 1 base at J; junction bases unmatched: 5. The CDR3 coding sequence is TGTGCCAGCAGCTGGCGGGGGTGGGGCACAGATACGCAGTATTTT. This sequence encodes CASSWRGWGTDTQYF. Full variable domain (missing parts from reference TRBV7-2 and TRBJ2-3): GAGVSQSPSNKVTEKGKDVELRCDPISGHTALYWYRQSLGQGLEFLIYFQGNSAPDKSGLPSDRFSAERTGGSVSTLTIQRTQQEDSAVYLCASSWRGWGTDTQYFGPGTRLTVL.

Regarding this clone: The identical CDR3 is also encoded by other nucleotide sequences in the sample. The CDR3 DNA reads TGTGCCAGCTCACCGACAGGGGGGTACGAGCAGTACTTC. Its translation: CASSPTGGYEQYF. J is TRBJ2-7 and V is TRBV18; 9 nucleotides agree with TRBD1. CDR3 length: 13 residues. The germline V gene has CDR1 KGHSH and CDR2 LQKENI. V was clipped by 3 bases and J by 4 bases; unmatched bases: 1.

This clone was observed a handful of times. V gene TRBV6-5 combines with J gene TRBJ2-3; the D gene is possibly TRBD2 (7 bases). The CDR3 length is 16 residues. Per the germline V gene, CDR1 is MNHEY and CDR2 is SVGAGI. The V and J ends lost 0 bases and 0 bases respectively, with 10 bases between them. The CDR3 here is CASSYSEGGSTDTQYF. The CDR3 region has the DNA TGTGCCAGCAGTTACTCGGAGGGGGGGAGCACAGATACGCAGTATTTT.

This clone was counted only a few times. The chain recombines TRBV29-1 with TRBJ2-1, with a possible D match to TRBD1 (5 bases). Trimming left V 6 bases short and J 0 bases short, with 12 bases between. This CDR3 region has 14 residues. Germline CDR1 reads SQVTM; CDR2 reads ANQGSEA. The CDR3 sequence: CSVQGIASYNEQFF. The CDR3, as DNA: TGCAGCGTCCAGGGTATAGCCTCCTACAATGAGCAGTTCTTC.